The source of this T cell receptor (beta chain) is a study of cytomegalovirus exposure and HLA in healthy donors. Study background: A later analysis reported the same platform for the roughly 110 validation repertoires and the 666 first-cohort repertoires. Study-wide results and limits: The authors listed 164 TCR beta chains as cytomegalovirus-associated. Three chains linked to CMV were shown in vitro to be specific for CMV antigens.

The germline CDR1 and CDR2 sequences are MNHNY and SVGAGI (reference sequence). This CDR3 has 15 residues. Trimming took 0 bases from V and 9 from J; bases not matched to a gene: 11. Notes on this clone: Its antigen is not identified.

This table comes from immunoSEQ multiplex PCR, and its TCRdb copy is limited to in-frame clones, with some not included. The sample yields more than 90,000 clones, approximately 85% seen once. What was sequenced was PBMCs. J is TRBJ2-7 and V is TRBV6-6; the match to TRBD2 covers 7 bases. The TCR sequence derives from a man between 18 and 35 years old in good health and CMV-seronegative. The CDR3 region is CASSYSIAPASGQYF. The CDR3 region has the DNA TGTGCCAGCAGTTACTCGATTGCGCCAGCTAGCGGGCAGTACTTC.